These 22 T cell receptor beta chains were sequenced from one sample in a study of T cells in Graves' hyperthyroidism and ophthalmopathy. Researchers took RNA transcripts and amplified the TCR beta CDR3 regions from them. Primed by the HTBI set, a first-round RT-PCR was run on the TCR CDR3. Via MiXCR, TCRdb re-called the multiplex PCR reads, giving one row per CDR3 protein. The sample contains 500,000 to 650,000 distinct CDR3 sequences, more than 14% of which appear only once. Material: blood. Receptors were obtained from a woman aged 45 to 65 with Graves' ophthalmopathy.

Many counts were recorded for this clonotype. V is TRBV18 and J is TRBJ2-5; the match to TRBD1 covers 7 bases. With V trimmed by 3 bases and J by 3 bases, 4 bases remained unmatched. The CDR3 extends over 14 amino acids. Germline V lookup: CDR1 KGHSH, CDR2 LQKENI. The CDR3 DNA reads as TGTGCCAGCTCACCTTTCGACAGGGAAGAGACCCAGTACTTC. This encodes CASSPFDREETQYF. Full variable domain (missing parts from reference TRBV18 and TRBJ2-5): NAGVMQNPRHLVRRRGQEARLRCSPMKGHSHVYWYRQLPEEGLKFMVYLQKENIIDESGMPKERFSAEFPKEGPSILRIQQVVRGDSAAYFCASSPFDREETQYFGPGTRLLVL.

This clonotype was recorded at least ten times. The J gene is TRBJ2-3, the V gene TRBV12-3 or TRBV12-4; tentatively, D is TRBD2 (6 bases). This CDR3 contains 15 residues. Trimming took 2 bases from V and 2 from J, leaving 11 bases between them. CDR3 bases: TGTGCCAGCAGTTTAAGACGGGGACTCACAGATACGCAGTATTTT. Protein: CASSLRRGLTDTQYF.

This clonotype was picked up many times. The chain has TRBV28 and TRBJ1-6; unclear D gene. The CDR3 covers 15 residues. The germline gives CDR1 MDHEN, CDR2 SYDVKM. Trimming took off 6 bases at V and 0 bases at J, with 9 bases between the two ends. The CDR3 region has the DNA TGTGCCAGCAGGGAGCGGAACTCCTATAATTCACCCCTCCACTTT. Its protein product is CASRERNSYNSPLHF. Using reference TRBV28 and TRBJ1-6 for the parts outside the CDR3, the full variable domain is DVKVTQSSRYLVKRTGEKVFLECVQDMDHENMFWYRQDPGLGLRLIYFSYDVKMKEKGDIPEGYSVSREKKERFSLILESASTNQTSMYLCASRERNSYNSPLHFGNGTRLTVT.

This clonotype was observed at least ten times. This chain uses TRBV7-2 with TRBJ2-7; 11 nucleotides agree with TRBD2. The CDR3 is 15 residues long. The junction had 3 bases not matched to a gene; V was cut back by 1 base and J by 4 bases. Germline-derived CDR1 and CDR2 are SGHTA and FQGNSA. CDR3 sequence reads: CASSLDSGRDYEQYF. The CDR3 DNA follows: TGTGCCAGCAGCTTAGATAGCGGGAGGGATTACGAGCAGTACTTC. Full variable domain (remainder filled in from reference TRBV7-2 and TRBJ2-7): GAGVSQSPSNKVTEKGKDVELRCDPISGHTALYWYRQSLGQGLEFLIYFQGNSAPDKSGLPSDRFSAERTGGSVSTLTIQRTQQEDSAVYLCASSLDSGRDYEQYFGPGTRLTVT.

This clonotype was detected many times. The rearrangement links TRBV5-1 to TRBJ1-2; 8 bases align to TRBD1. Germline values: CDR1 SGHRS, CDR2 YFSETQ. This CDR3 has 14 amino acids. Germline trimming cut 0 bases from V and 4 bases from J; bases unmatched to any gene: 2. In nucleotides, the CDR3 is TGCGCCAGCAGCTTGGCCCAGGGGGCCTATGGCTACACCTTC. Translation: CASSLAQGAYGYTF.

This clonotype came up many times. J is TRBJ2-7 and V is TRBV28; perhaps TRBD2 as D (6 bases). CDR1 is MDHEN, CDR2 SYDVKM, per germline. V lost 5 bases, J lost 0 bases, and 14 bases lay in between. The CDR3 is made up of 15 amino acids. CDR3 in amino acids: CASSDGGASSYEQYF. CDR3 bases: TGTGCCAGCAGTGACGGCGGGGCGAGCTCCTACGAGCAGTACTTC.

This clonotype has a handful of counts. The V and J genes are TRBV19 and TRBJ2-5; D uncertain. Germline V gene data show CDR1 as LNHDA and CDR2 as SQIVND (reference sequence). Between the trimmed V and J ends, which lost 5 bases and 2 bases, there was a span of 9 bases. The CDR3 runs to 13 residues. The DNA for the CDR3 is TGTGCCAGTAGTCGGGCAGGACAAGAGACCCAGTACTTC. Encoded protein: CASSRAGQETQYF. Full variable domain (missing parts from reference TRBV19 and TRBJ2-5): DGGITQSPKYLFRKEGQNVTLSCEQNLNHDAMYWYRQDPGQGLRLIYYSQIVNDFQKGDIAEGYSVSREKKESFPLTVTSAQKNPTAFYLCASSRAGQETQYFGPGTRLLVL.

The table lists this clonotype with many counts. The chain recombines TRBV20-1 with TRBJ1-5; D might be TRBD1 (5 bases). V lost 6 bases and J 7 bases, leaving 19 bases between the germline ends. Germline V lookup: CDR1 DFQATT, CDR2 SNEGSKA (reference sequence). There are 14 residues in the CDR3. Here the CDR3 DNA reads TGCAGTGCCCCGCGGGGAGGGGACCTCCAGCCCCAGCATTTT. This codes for CSAPRGGDLQPQHF.

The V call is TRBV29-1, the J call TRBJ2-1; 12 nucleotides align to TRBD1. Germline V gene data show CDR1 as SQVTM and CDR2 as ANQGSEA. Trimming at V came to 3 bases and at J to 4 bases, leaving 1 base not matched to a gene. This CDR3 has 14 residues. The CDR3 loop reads CSVEGQGAYNEQFF. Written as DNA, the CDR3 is TGCAGCGTTGAGGGACAGGGGGCTTACAATGAGCAGTTCTTC.

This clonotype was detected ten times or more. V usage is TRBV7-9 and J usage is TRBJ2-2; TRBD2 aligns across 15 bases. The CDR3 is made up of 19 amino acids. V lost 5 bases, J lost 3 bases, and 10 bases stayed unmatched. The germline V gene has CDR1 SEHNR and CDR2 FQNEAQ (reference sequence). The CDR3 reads CASSPGLAGGPLDTGELFF. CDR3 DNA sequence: TGTGCCAGCAGCCCTGGACTAGCGGGAGGGCCGTTAGACACCGGGGAGCTGTTTTTT.

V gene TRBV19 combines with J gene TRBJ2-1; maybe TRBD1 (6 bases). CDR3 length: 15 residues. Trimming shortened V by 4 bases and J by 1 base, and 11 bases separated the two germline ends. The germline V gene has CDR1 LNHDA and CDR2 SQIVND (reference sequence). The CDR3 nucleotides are TGTGCCAGTAGTACGATGACAGGTTCCTACAATGAGCAGTTCTTC. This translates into CASSTMTGSYNEQFF.

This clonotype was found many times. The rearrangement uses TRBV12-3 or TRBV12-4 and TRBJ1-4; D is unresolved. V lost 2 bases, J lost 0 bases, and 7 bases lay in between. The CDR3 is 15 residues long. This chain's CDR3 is CASSLWSSTNEKLFF. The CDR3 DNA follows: TGTGCCAGCAGTTTATGGTCGTCAACTAATGAAAAACTGTTTTTT.

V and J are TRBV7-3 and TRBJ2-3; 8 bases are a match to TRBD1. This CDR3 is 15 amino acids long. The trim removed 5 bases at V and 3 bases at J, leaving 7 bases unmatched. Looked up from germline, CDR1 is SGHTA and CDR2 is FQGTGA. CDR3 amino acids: CASSRSRGQTDTQYF. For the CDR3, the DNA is TGTGCCAGCAGCCGGAGCAGGGGGCAGACAGATACGCAGTATTTT. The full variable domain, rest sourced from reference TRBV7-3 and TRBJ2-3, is GAGVSQTPSNKVTEKGKYVELRCDPISGHTALYWYRQSLGQGPEFLIYFQGTGAADDSGLPNDRFFAVRPEGSVSTLKIQRTERGDSAVYLCASSRSRGQTDTQYFGPGTRLTVL.

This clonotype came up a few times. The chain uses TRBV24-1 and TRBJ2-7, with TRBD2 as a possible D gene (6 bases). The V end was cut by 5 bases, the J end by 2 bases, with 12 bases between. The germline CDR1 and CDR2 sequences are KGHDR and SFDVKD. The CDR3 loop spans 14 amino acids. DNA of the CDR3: TGTGCCACCAGTGGGACTACGTCCCCCTACGAGCAGTACTTC. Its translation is CATSGTTSPYEQYF.

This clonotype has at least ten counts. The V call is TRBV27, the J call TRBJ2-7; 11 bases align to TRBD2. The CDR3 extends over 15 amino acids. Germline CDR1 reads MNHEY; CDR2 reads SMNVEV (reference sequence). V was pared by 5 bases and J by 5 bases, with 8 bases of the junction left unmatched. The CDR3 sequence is CASSNLAGGINEQYF. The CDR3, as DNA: TGTGCCAGCAGTAACTTAGCGGGAGGGATCAACGAGCAGTACTTC.

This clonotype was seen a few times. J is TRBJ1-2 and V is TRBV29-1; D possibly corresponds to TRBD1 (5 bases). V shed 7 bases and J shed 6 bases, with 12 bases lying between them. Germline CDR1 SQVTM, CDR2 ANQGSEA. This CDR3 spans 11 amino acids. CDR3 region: CSAGQGDGYTF. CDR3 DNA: TGCAGCGCGGGGCAGGGTGATGGCTACACCTTC.

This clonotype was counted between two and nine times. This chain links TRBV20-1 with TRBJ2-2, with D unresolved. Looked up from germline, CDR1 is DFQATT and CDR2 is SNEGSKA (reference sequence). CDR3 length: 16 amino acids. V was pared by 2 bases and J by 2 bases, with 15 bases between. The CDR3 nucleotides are TGCAGTGCTAGAAAGTGGGTCGGGCGCAACACCGGGGAGCTGTTTTTT. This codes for CSARKWVGRNTGELFF.

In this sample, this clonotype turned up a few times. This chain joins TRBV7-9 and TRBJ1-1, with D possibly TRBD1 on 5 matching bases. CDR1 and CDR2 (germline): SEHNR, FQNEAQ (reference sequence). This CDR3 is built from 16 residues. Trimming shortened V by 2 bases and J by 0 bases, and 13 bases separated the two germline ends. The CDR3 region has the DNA TGTGCCAGCAGCTTATTGCAGGGCATGGTGAACACTGAAGCTTTCTTT. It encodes CASSLLQGMVNTEAFF. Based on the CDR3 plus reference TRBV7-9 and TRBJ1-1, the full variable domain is DTGVSQNPRHKITKRGQNVTFRCDPISEHNRLYWYRQTLGQGPEFLTYFQNEAQLEKSRLLSDRFSAERPKGSFSTLEIQRTEQGDSAMYLCASSLLQGMVNTEAFFGQGTRLTVV.

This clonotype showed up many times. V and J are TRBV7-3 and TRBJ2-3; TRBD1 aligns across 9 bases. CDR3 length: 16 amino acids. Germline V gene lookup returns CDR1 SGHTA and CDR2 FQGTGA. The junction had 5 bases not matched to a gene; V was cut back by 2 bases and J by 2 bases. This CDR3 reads CASSLGDRVVTDTQYF. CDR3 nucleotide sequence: TGTGCCAGCAGCTTAGGGGACAGGGTCGTCACAGATACGCAGTATTTT.

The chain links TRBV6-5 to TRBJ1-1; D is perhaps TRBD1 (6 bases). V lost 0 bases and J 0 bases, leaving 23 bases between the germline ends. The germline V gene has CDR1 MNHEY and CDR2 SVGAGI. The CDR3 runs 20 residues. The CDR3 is CASSYSGFGGHLTMNTEAFF. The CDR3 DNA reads TGTGCCAGCAGTTACTCGGGTTTTGGGGGGCACCTCACCATGAACACTGAAGCTTTCTTT.

The CDR3 bases are TGTGCCAGCAGCTTAGTATGGTGGCCTGAGCAGTTCTTC. The encoded protein is CASSLVWWPEQFF. J is TRBJ2-1 and V is TRBV7-2; D remains unclear. Trimming removed 1 base at V and 9 bases at J, with 10 bases between. Germline CDR1 SGHTA, CDR2 FQGNSA. The CDR3 spans 13 residues.

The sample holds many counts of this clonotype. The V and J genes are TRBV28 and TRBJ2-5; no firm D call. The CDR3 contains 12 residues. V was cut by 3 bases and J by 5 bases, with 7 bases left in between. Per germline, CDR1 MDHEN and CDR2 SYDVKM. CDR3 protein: CASSFPEETQYF. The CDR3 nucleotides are TGTGCCAGCAGTTTCCCGGAGGAGACCCAGTACTTC.